These T cell receptor beta chains were read from a single sample in a study of T cell repertoires in cytomegalovirus infection. Via MiXCR, TCRdb re-called the reads, giving one row per CDR3 protein. The data hold 680,000 or so distinct CDR3 sequences, with around 30% observed a single time. What these receptors recognize is not known. The source material was cultured PBMCs, sampled from culture after CMV antigen stimulation. Receptors were obtained from a human donor in good health (CMV status not recorded). Some clones in this sample may be carry-over from other donors' samples. Each CDR3 is given with its conserved first and last residue. A D gene is named only where the DNA matches it firmly. The listing skips clone size in some rows; elsewhere it reads once, few, many or a size class.

d_call: NA
j_call: TRBJ2-7
v_call: TRBV27
clone_size: NA
cdr3_nt: TGTGCCAGCAGTTTATCTCCACCAGAGTTCTACGAGCAGTACTTC
cdr3_aa: CASSLSPPEFYEQYF

d_call: NA
j_call: TRBJ2-5
v_call: TRBV6-1
clone_size: few
cdr3_nt: TGTGCCAGCAGTGAAAACAGGGACCCAGGCACCCAGTACTTC
cdr3_aa: CASSENRDPGTQYF

d_call: NA
j_call: TRBJ2-4
v_call: TRBV10-3
clone_size: few
cdr3_nt: TGTGCCATCAGTGAGTTTTACGGCCAAGGGCTAGCCAAAAACATTCAGTACTTC
cdr3_aa: CAISEFYGQGLAKNIQYF

d_call: NA
j_call: TRBJ1-1
v_call: TRBV4-3
clone_size: NA
cdr3_nt: TGCGCCAGCAGCCAAGGCGGGGGGCGGGAGGCTTTCTTT
cdr3_aa: CASSQGGGREAFF

d_call: NA
j_call: TRBJ2-7
v_call: TRBV6-1
clone_size: NA
cdr3_nt: TGTGCCAGCAGTGAAAGTGTCGGGCGGTCACTTCGGTACGAGCAGTACTTC
cdr3_aa: CASSESVGRSLRYEQYF

d_call: NA
j_call: TRBJ2-3
v_call: TRBV11-3
clone_size: NA
cdr3_nt: TGTGCCAGCAGCCCTCGCGCTAGCACAGATACGCAGTATTTT
cdr3_aa: CASSPRASTDTQYF

d_call: NA
j_call: TRBJ2-3
v_call: TRBV4-2
clone_size: NA
cdr3_nt: TGTGCCAGCAGCCAAGCCGGGGGTGGCCCCTTCGATACGCAGTATTTT
cdr3_aa: CASSQAGGGPFDTQYF

d_call: TRBD2
j_call: TRBJ2-5
v_call: TRBV10-3
clone_size: few
cdr3_nt: TGTGCCATCAGTGAGTCTCGGGGACTAGCGGGAGAGACCCAGTACTTC
cdr3_aa: CAISESRGLAGETQYF

d_call: NA
j_call: TRBJ2-1
v_call: TRBV7-9
clone_size: few
cdr3_nt: TGTGCCAGCAGTTACAATGTCAATGAGCAGTTCTTC
cdr3_aa: CASSYNVNEQFF

d_call: NA
j_call: TRBJ1-2
v_call: TRBV15
clone_size: NA
cdr3_nt: TGTGCCACCAGCAGAGATCCCGCGGGAAGGCGTCTGTATGGCTACACCTTC
cdr3_aa: CATSRDPAGRRLYGYTF

d_call: TRBD2
j_call: TRBJ2-7
v_call: TRBV11-2
clone_size: few
cdr3_nt: TGTGCCAGCAGCTTAGATCTCACTAGCGGGAGACGCGAGCAGTACTTC
cdr3_aa: CASSLDLTSGRREQYF

d_call: NA
j_call: TRBJ2-7
v_call: TRBV7-2
clone_size: NA
cdr3_nt: TGTGCCAGCAGCTTAGGGGCAGGGCCTATCGAGCAGTACTTC
cdr3_aa: CASSLGAGPIEQYF

d_call: TRBD2
j_call: TRBJ2-3
v_call: TRBV7-2
clone_size: many
cdr3_nt: TGTGCCAGCAGCTCGCCGGGACTAGCGGGGAGCACAGATACGCAGTATTTT
cdr3_aa: CASSSPGLAGSTDTQYF

d_call: TRBD1
j_call: TRBJ2-1
v_call: TRBV20-1
clone_size: few
cdr3_nt: TGCAGTGCTGCGACAGGGAAAAATGAGCAGTTCTTC
cdr3_aa: CSAATGKNEQFF

d_call: NA
j_call: TRBJ2-3
v_call: TRBV7-2
clone_size: many
cdr3_nt: TGTGCCAGCGGACCCAGGGATACGCAGTATTTT
cdr3_aa: CASGPRDTQYF

d_call: TRBD1
j_call: TRBJ1-4
v_call: TRBV28
clone_size: few
cdr3_nt: TGTGCCAGCAGTCTCAATTCTGGGACAGTTGGAAAACTGTTTTTT
cdr3_aa: CASSLNSGTVGKLFF

d_call: TRBD1
j_call: TRBJ1-2
v_call: TRBV7-2
clone_size: many
cdr3_nt: TGTGCCAGCAGCTCGACAGGGGTTGGCTATGGCTACACCTTC
cdr3_aa: CASSSTGVGYGYTF

d_call: NA
j_call: TRBJ1-1
v_call: TRBV28
clone_size: few
cdr3_nt: TGTGCCAGCGGGAGGTGGCGAACTGAAGCTTTCTTT
cdr3_aa: CASGRWRTEAFF

d_call: NA
j_call: TRBJ2-5
v_call: TRBV19
clone_size: NA
cdr3_nt: TGTGCCAGTAGTAGGATAGGGGCAAGAGAGACCCAGTACTTC
cdr3_aa: CASSRIGARETQYF

d_call: NA
j_call: TRBJ1-6
v_call: TRBV7-8
clone_size: medium-sized
cdr3_nt: TGTGCCAGCAGCTTAGCCGGATGGGGGGTTCGGAATTCACCCCTCCACTTT
cdr3_aa: CASSLAGWGVRNSPLHF

d_call: TRBD1
j_call: TRBJ2-7
v_call: TRBV6-6
clone_size: few
cdr3_nt: TGTGCCACAAGGCAGGGGGATCTATACGAGCAGTACTTC
cdr3_aa: CATRQGDLYEQYF

d_call: TRBD2
j_call: TRBJ2-5
v_call: TRBV4-2
clone_size: few
cdr3_nt: TGTGCCAGCAGCCAAGATCTCGGGGTAGCGGGAGAAGGAGAGACCCAGTACTTC
cdr3_aa: CASSQDLGVAGEGETQYF